This TCR beta chain was found in a study of CD8 T cells in ankylosing spondylitis (dated by TCRdb to 2016 to 2017). Turning to the overall study: To find TCR variants linked to disease, the study profiled T cell receptor beta repertoires in ankylosing spondylitis patients and healthy donors. Peripheral blood samples were taken, and synovial fluid was additionally collected from ankylosing spondylitis patients. The full study cohort was made up of over 20 ankylosing spondylitis patients and 95 to 130 healthy donors.

With regard to this clonotype: No antigen is known for it. Base qualities are not at hand, and no much larger clone is one base apart.

The listed sequencing device is Illumina HiSeq 2500. Quantitative 5'-RACE with molecular barcodes was the method used to prepare the TCR beta libraries. As for the original processing: To identify disease-linked TCR variants, a new computational method was used, one built on a probabilistic model of VDJ rearrangement. TCRdb reran the public reads through fastp at Q25 and MiXCR, keeping productive beta chains. Rows are combined by CDR3 protein, so each entry shows the most common genes and DNA. TCRdb's processing, not the authors', yielded these V and J calls. This sample comprises more than 650,000 distinct CDR3 sequences, around 11% of them detected only once. In total, the top ten clones hold about 0.49% of the sample. The full study reports these points: In peripheral blood, the disease-linked clones were found at relatively low frequencies and had a CD8+ phenotype. The disease-linked clones were reported to be significantly enriched in matched synovial fluid samples from ankylosing spondylitis patients. Some TCR beta motif variants had previously been reported in synovial fluid and blood of reactive arthritis patients, which suggested common disease-initiation mechanisms. A TCR beta motif of several highly homologous amino acid variants appeared characteristic of blood from ankylosing spondylitis patients.

CDR1 and CDR2, looked up from the germline V gene (reference sequence), are LNHDA and SQIVND. Trimming leaves V shorter by 8 bases and J shorter by 9 bases, with the junction holding 6 bases beyond the gene matches. The CDR3, from cysteine to phenylalanine, totals 12 residues. Only the CDR3 DNA stays, 36 bases, in frame from base 1. Sequencing used blood, either unsorted or a sorted T cell fraction (not recorded which). The rearrangement combines TRBV19 with TRBJ2-1, and 8 bases in between align with TRBD1. The receptor was derived from a male donor with ankylosing spondylitis. CDR3 reads: CASARGQREQFF. The nucleotide sequence reads as follows: TGTGCCAGTGCCAGGGGGCAGCGTGAGCAGTTCTTC.